Shown below are 8 T cell receptor beta chains from a single sample sequenced in a study of shared clonotypes between healthy human individuals. Terminally differentiated effector memory CD45RA+ cells were excluded from the naive CD8 cells, which were CD45RO-negative and positively selected for CCR7. The table came from immunoSEQ multiplex PCR; TCRdb's copy has only in-frame clones and leaves some out. Here the sample spans some 580,000 clones, roughly 98% being singletons. Material for sequencing was naive CD8+ T cells sorted from blood. Receptor source: a man aged 25-45 years in good health.

The rearrangement uses TRBV5-6 and TRBJ1-4, with D possibly matching TRBD1 (5 bases). Looked up from germline, CDR1 is SGHDT and CDR2 is YYEEEE. Between the trimmed V and J ends, which lost 0 bases and 6 bases, there was a span of 12 bases. The CDR3 spans 15 residues. CDR3 loop: CASSLVSRVHEKLFF. DNA for the CDR3: TGTGCCAGCAGCTTGGTTTCCAGGGTCCATGAAAAACTGTTTTTT. Full variable domain (outside the CDR3, taken from reference TRBV5-6 and TRBJ1-4): DAGVTQSPTHLIKTRGQQVTLRCSPKSGHDTVSWYQQALGQGPQFIFQYYEEEERQRGNFPDRFSGHQFPNYSSELNVNALLLGDSALYLCASSLVSRVHEKLFFGSGTQLSVL.

The J gene is TRBJ2-7, the V gene TRBV11-2, with 8 positions matching TRBD1. V shed 8 bases, J shed 6 bases, and the junction held 12 bases outside the gene matches. CDR3 length equals 14 residues. Germline assignment: CDR1 SGHAT and CDR2 FQNNGV. This CDR3 is CASGAGGATGEQYF. As DNA, the CDR3 is TGTGCCAGCGGCGCAGGGGGCGCGACTGGCGAGCAGTACTTC.

The rearrangement joins TRBV7-9 to TRBJ1-4; D unresolved. V dropped 4 bases and J dropped 4 bases, with 13 bases sitting between them. Germline lookup yields CDR1 SEHNR and CDR2 FQNEAQ (reference sequence). The CDR3 totals 15 residues. The CDR3 bases are TGTGCCAGCAGCTCAATCGCTGGGAATAATGAAAAACTGTTTTTT. It encodes CASSSIAGNNEKLFF.

V and J are TRBV9 and TRBJ2-7, with unresolved D. Germline CDR1 reads SGDLS; CDR2 reads YYNGEE. The CDR3 runs to 14 residues. V dropped 0 bases and J dropped 2 bases, with 9 bases sitting between them. In DNA, the CDR3 is TGTGCCAGCAGCGTAGGCCGCAGTCCCTACGAGCAGTACTTC. Its translation: CASSVGRSPYEQYF.

In its sample, this clone was seen once. The gene calls are TRBV27 and TRBJ2-1, with D perhaps matching TRBD2 (6 bases). V lost 7 bases, J lost 7 bases, and 20 bases lay in between. This CDR3 has 15 residues. The V gene's germline CDR1 is MNHEY and CDR2 SMNVEV (reference sequence). The CDR3 DNA reads as TGTGCCAGCACCAACGACGGGACTCTGTGGAATGAGCAGTTCTTC. It translates to CASTNDGTLWNEQFF.

This chain links TRBV9 with TRBJ2-3; D possibly corresponds to TRBD2 (6 bases). Germline loops: CDR1 SGDLS, CDR2 YYNGEE. V was cut by 2 bases and J by 0 bases, with 10 bases left in between. There are 15 residues in the CDR3. The CDR3 nucleotides are TGTGCCAGCAGCGTGGGACTCCTTAGCACAGATACGCAGTATTTT. Amino acid sequence: CASSVGLLSTDTQYF. Drawing the rest from reference TRBV9 and TRBJ2-3, the complete variable domain is DSGVTQTPKHLITATGQRVTLRCSPRSGDLSVYWYQQSLDQGLQFLIQYYNGEERAKGNILERFSAQQFPDLHSELNLSSLELGDSALYFCASSVGLLSTDTQYFGPGTRLTVL.

The V gene is TRBV2, the J gene TRBJ2-1, with D perhaps TRBD1 (6 bases). CDR1 and CDR2 from the germline V gene are SNHLY and FYNNEI. The CDR3 covers 11 residues. V was shortened by 7 bases and J by 9 bases, with 10 bases between the two germline ends. The CDR3 sequence: CASIDRSEQFF. DNA of the CDR3: TGTGCCAGCATTGACAGGAGTGAGCAGTTCTTC. Full variable domain (rest looked up from reference TRBV2 and TRBJ2-1): EPEVTQTPSHQVTQMGQEVILRCVPISNHLYFYWYRQILGQKVEFLVSFYNNEISEKSEIFDDQFSVERPDGSNFTLKIRSTKLEDSAMYFCASIDRSEQFFGPGTRLTVL.

The chain has TRBV19 and TRBJ1-1; a possible D gene is TRBD1 (6 bases). Germline lookup yields CDR1 LNHDA and CDR2 SQIVND (reference sequence). The V end lost 4 bases, the J end lost 1 base, and 13 bases lay between the germline ends. The CDR3 length is 15 residues. As DNA, the CDR3 is TGTGCCAGTAGTAACCCCTGGACAGCGAACACTGAAGCTTTCTTT. Translated: CASSNPWTANTEAFF.